Listed here are 10 T cell receptor beta chains from one sample, sequenced in a study of blood T cell repertoires in COVID-19. Data came from immunoSEQ multiplex PCR; TCRdb stores just in-frame clones and leaves some out. Of approximately 120,000 clones listed, about 85% are singletons. The sequenced sample consisted of peripheral blood. These TCRs come from a woman over 75 with COVID-19, enrolled during active disease.

The genes are TRBV28 and TRBJ2-4, with 7 nucleotides matching TRBD1. In germline, CDR1 is MDHEN, CDR2 SYDVKM. The length of the CDR3 is 16 residues. The V gene end was trimmed by 4 bases and the J gene end by 4 bases; junction bases not matched to a gene: 10. CDR3 coding DNA: TGTGCCAGCAGTTACAAGCGCTCGGGACAGAAAAACATTCAGTACTTC. Protein: CASSYKRSGQKNIQYF. The full variable domain, its missing parts supplied by reference TRBV28 and TRBJ2-4, is DVKVTQSSRYLVKRTGEKVFLECVQDMDHENMFWYRQDPGLGLRLIYFSYDVKMKEKGDIPEGYSVSREKKERFSLILESASTNQTSMYLCASSYKRSGQKNIQYFGAGTRLSVL.

This clone appeared a few times. The chain combines TRBV2 with TRBJ2-3; 12 positions agree with TRBD1. This CDR3 is 15 amino acids long. Per the germline V gene, CDR1 is SNHLY and CDR2 is FYNNEI. Losses at the gene ends were 8 bases for V and 3 bases for J; bases not matched to a gene: 6. The CDR3 DNA reads TGTGCCAGCGCCGGGACAGGGGGCCTGACAGATACGCAGTATTTT. Residues: CASAGTGGLTDTQYF.

This rearrangement joins TRBV19 to TRBJ2-1; 7 bases agree with TRBD1. Trimming removed 1 base from V and 14 bases from J; junction bases left unmatched: 11. CDR3 length equals 14 residues. Germline V gene sequence: CDR1 LNHDA, CDR2 SQIVND (reference sequence). In DNA form, the CDR3 reads TGTGCCAGTAGTATAGTTCCCGCTGACAGGGTAAAGTTCTTC. Residues: CASSIVPADRVKFF.

The chain employs TRBV9 and TRBJ1-3; D remains ambiguous. V lost 0 bases to trimming and J lost 3 bases, with 7 bases between them. CDR1 SGDLS and CDR2 YYNGEE come from the germline V gene. This CDR3 region has 14 residues. CDR3: CASSVGGDGNTIYF. The CDR3 DNA sequence: TGTGCCAGCAGCGTAGGCGGGGATGGAAACACCATATATTTT. Using reference TRBV9 and TRBJ1-3 for the parts outside the CDR3, the full variable domain is DSGVTQTPKHLITATGQRVTLRCSPRSGDLSVYWYQQSLDQGLQFLIQYYNGEERAKGNILERFSAQQFPDLHSELNLSSLELGDSALYFCASSVGGDGNTIYFGEGSWLTVV.

The V gene is TRBV28, the J gene TRBJ2-4; D might be TRBD2 (7 bases). Trimming stripped 5 bases from V and 2 bases from J, with 19 bases between. The germline CDR1 and CDR2 sequences are MDHEN and SYDVKM. The CDR3 contains 17 residues. The CDR3 loop is CASSPRGAEKSKNIQYF. CDR3 in DNA: TGTGCCAGCAGTCCCCGGGGGGCTGAGAAGTCCAAAAACATTCAGTACTTC.

This chain joins TRBV7-6 and TRBJ1-1, with TRBD1 matching 7 bases. The CDR3 covers 15 residues. Germline values: CDR1 SGHVS, CDR2 FNYEAQ. J gave up 8 bases and V 4 bases, and 13 bases lay outside the gene matches. The CDR3 DNA sequence: TGTGCCAGCAGCTGGGGACAGCCGGGGAGTTACGAAGCTTTCTTT. As protein: CASSWGQPGSYEAFF. Based on the CDR3 plus reference TRBV7-6 and TRBJ1-1, the full variable domain is GAGVSQSPRYKVTKRGQDVALRCDPISGHVSLYWYRQALGQGPEFLTYFNYEAQQDKSGLPNDRFSAERPEGSISTLTIQRTEQRDSAMYRCASSWGQPGSYEAFFGQGTRLTVV.

The V call is TRBV6-2 or TRBV6-3, the J call TRBJ2-1; TRBD2 matches 8 bases. The CDR3 loop spans 17 amino acids. CDR1 MNHEY and CDR2 SVGEGT come from the germline V gene. V lost 0 bases to trimming and J lost 5 bases; unmatched junction nucleotides: 9. CDR3 in DNA: TGTGCCAGCAGTTACTCGATGGGTCGGGAGGGGAACAATGAGCAGTTCTTC. Amino acids: CASSYSMGREGNNEQFF.

The chain couples TRBV29-1 to TRBJ1-1; maybe TRBD1 (6 bases). From germline, CDR1 is SQVTM and CDR2 ANQGSEA. This CDR3 region has 12 residues. With 4 bases removed from V and 10 bases from J, the gap between germline ends came to 16 bases. The CDR3 region has the DNA TGCAGCGTTGGGGGGCATCCCCAAGGAGCTTTCTTT. Its translation is CSVGGHPQGAFF. Drawing the rest from reference TRBV29-1 and TRBJ1-1, the complete variable domain is SAVISQKPSRDICQRGTSLTIQCQVDSQVTMMFWYRQQPGQSLTLIATANQGSEATYESGFVIDKFPISRPNLTFSTLTVSNMSPEDSSIYLCSVGGHPQGAFFGQGTRLTVV.

This clone is a singleton in its sample. This rearrangement joins TRBV28 to TRBJ1-1; no definite D call. The CDR3 is 15 residues long. Trimming left V 6 bases short and J 1 base short, with 15 bases between. Germline V CDR1 and CDR2: MDHEN, SYDVKM. CDR3 coding DNA: TGTGCCAGCAGGGGAGGGTCGATGACGAACACTGAAGCTTTCTTT. Its translation: CASRGGSMTNTEAFF.

This clone has a single count. The rearrangement links TRBV7-2 to TRBJ2-7; D not resolved. Germline CDR1 SGHTA, CDR2 FQGNSA. The CDR3 is 13 residues long. V was pared by 5 bases and J by 3 bases, with 11 bases between. The DNA for the CDR3 is TGTGCCAGCAGCCCCCGGGTCGGCTACGAGCAGTACTTC. This translates into CASSPRVGYEQYF.